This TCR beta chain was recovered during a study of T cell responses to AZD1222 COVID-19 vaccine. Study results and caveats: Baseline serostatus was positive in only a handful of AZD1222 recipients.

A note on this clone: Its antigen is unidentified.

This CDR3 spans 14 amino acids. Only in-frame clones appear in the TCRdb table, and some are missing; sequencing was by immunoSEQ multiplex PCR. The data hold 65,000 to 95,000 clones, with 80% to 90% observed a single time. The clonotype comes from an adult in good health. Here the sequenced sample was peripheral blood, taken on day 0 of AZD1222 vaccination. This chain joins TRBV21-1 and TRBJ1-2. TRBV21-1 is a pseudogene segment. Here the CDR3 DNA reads TGTGCCAGCAGCAAAAATAAGGTCTGGGATGGCTACACCTTC. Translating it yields CASSKNKVWDGYTF.